This entry describes one T cell receptor beta chain. The antigen is unknown. TCRdb's table, derived via immunoSEQ multiplex PCR, lists solely in-frame clones and lacks some. The profile shows approximately 2,000,000 clones, approximately 90% of them singletons. This entry comes from a study of shared clonotypes between healthy human individuals. Study-level findings and limits: Naive CD4 clonotype sharing across four donors was about 5%.

V trimming: 0 bases; J trimming: 13 bases; junction bases outside the gene matches: 7. The CDR3 consists of 13 residues. The germline V gene has CDR1 SGHRS and CDR2 YFSETQ. The clonotype was recovered from a man between 18 and 29 years old in good health. Some clones in this sample may be carry-over from other donors' samples. The gene calls are TRBV5-1 and TRBJ2-1, with TRBD1 matching over 7 bases. Sequenced material: naive CD4+ T cells from PBMCs. The subset here: CD45RA+ positively selected. CDR3 DNA: TGCGCCAGCAGCTTGGCCGGGACAGCTAAACAGTTCTTC. Its protein is CASSLAGTAKQFF.